This record covers a single T cell receptor beta chain. Antigen specificity is unknown. Each UMI, carrying a 6-nucleotide sample barcode, came from template switching. TCRdb re-called the 5' RACE reads and shows each CDR3 protein once, DNA omitted. This table holds approximately 150,000 distinct CDR3 sequences. These data are taken from a study of monozygotic twins with inflammatory bowel disease. Findings of the study overall: A reduction in TCRbeta diversity (inverse Simpson) was seen in IBD patients relative to healthy co-twins.

Blood, approximately 2.3 ml, was drawn per donor. Germline-derived CDR1 and CDR2 are MDHEN and SYDVKM. CDR3 length equals 13 residues. V gene TRBV28 combines with J gene TRBJ2-3; TCRdb lists TRBD2, though no DNA is available to test this call. The sample taken for sequencing was blood. This receptor was taken from a human donor with ulcerative colitis or Crohn's disease, or a healthy co-twin of an affected twin (not recorded which). CDR3 in amino acids: CASSLAGWGTQYF.